The sequence of this T cell receptor (beta chain) was determined in a study of T cells in Graves' hyperthyroidism and ophthalmopathy. This clonotype was recorded at least ten times. What it recognizes is unknown. Template material for amplifying TCR beta CDR3 regions consisted of RNA transcripts. Carried out on the TCR CDR3, a first-round RT-PCR used the HTBI primer set. MiXCR, applied by TCRdb to the multiplex PCR reads, yields one record per CDR3 protein. The sample has about 560,000 distinct CDR3 sequences, over 15% seen once; the top ten hold 18%. Findings and limits, study-wide: Patients with ophthalmopathy were separated from those with stable hyperthyroidism by a 13 V-J model. Within blood appeared most thyroid clonotypes that had expanded above 0.001.

The diagnoses drew upon clinical symptoms, serum thyroxine and TRAb, thyroid ultrasound and orbital computed tomography. The PBMCs were sourced from fresh peripheral blood (10 ml). The receptor was isolated from a woman aged 18-29 years with Graves' hyperthyroidism. The sequencing input was blood.

The CDR3 here is CASSRRDRSTDTQYF. CDR3 DNA sequence: TGCGCCAGCAGCCGCCGGGACAGGTCCACAGATACGCAGTATTTT. The rearrangement uses TRBV5-1 and TRBJ2-3; 8 nucleotides align to TRBD1. Germline-derived CDR1 and CDR2 are SGHRS and YFSETQ. The CDR3 length is 15 residues. V dropped 4 bases and J dropped 2; count of bases not matched to a gene: 6.